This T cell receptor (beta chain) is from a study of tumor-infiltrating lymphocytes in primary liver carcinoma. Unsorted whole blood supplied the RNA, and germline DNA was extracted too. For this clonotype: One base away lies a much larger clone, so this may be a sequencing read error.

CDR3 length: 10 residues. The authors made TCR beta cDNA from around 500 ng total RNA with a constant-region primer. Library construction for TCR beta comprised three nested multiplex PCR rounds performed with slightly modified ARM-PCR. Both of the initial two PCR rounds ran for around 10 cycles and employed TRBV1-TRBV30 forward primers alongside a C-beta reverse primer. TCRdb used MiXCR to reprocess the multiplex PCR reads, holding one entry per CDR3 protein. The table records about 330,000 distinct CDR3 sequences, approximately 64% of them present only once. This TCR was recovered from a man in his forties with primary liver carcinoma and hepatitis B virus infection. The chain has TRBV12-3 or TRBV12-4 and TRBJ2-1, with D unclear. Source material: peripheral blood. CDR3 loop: CANSLHEQFF. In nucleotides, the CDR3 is TGTGCCAACAGTTTGCATGAGCAGTTCTTC.